This is a list of T cell receptor beta chains from one sample in a study of T cell responses to AZD1222 COVID-19 vaccine. Measured with immunoSEQ multiplex PCR; TCRdb has only the in-frame clones, and not every one. The table lists 100,000 to 150,000 clones, about 90% of them singletons, with about 6% in the top ten. The starting material was peripheral blood, obtained on day 0 of AZD1222 vaccination. All receptors derive from an adult in good health. Both conserved end residues are part of each CDR3. A D gene is named only where the DNA matches it firmly. The listing skips clone size in some rows; elsewhere it reads once, few, many or a size class.

V gene	clone size	D gene	J gene	CDR3 protein	CDR3 DNA
TRBV5-1	NA	TRBD1	TRBJ1-6	CASSPQGADSPLHF	TGCGCCAGCAGCCCGCAGGGGGCGGATTCACCCCTCCACTTT
TRBV10-3	NA	NA	TRBJ2-7	CAISGGQGEQYF	TGTGCCATCAGTGGAGGGCAGGGTGAGCAGTACTTC
TRBV30	once	NA	TRBJ2-7	CAWRQGGYSYEQYF	TGTGCCTGGAGACAGGGGGGGTACTCCTACGAGCAGTACTTC
TRBV19	NA	NA	TRBJ1-1	CASSLLGATEAFF	TGTGCCAGTAGTCTTCTAGGGGCGACTGAAGCTTTCTTT
TRBV5-1	NA	NA	TRBJ1-1	CASSLFQGNTEAFF	TGCGCCAGCAGCTTGTTTCAGGGAAACACTGAAGCTTTCTTT
TRBV3-1/TRBV3-2	NA	NA	TRBJ2-7	CASSPHAGSEQYF	TGTGCCAGCAGCCCACACGCGGGGTCCGAGCAGTACTTC
TRBV3-1/TRBV3-2	NA	NA	TRBJ2-7	CASSRLVSPKDGEQYF	TGTGCCAGCAGCCGCTTGGTAAGCCCAAAGGACGGCGAGCAGTACTTC
TRBV18	once	TRBD1	TRBJ1-2	CASSRGQETYGYTF	TGTGCCAGCTCACGAGGACAGGAGACCTATGGCTACACCTTC
TRBV2	NA	NA	TRBJ2-1	CASSEETAQLSEQFF	TGTGCCAGCAGTGAAGAAACAGCCCAATTGTCCGAGCAGTTCTTC
TRBV5-1	NA	NA	TRBJ2-2	CASSQTGRLNTGELFF	TGCGCCAGCAGCCAAACGGGTCGCTTGAACACCGGGGAGCTGTTTTTT
TRBV7-9	NA	NA	TRBJ1-2	CASSLREGNYGYTF	TGTGCCAGCAGCCTCCGGGAGGGGAACTATGGCTACACCTTC
TRBV4-1	few	TRBD1	TRBJ1-6	CASSPSGQGIRSPLHF	TGCGCCAGCAGCCCGTCGGGACAGGGGATACGATCACCCCTCCACTTT
TRBV15	NA	TRBD2	TRBJ2-1	CATSRAGGVQNEQFF	TGTGCCACCAGCAGAGCGGGGGGGGTACAGAATGAGCAGTTCTTC
TRBV6-5	NA	TRBD1	TRBJ2-5	CASSRRDRKETQYF	TGTGCCAGCAGTCGCCGGGACAGGAAAGAGACCCAGTACTTC
TRBV6-6	NA	NA	TRBJ1-4	CASSPQVGGSEKLFF	TGTGCCAGCAGCCCCCAAGTGGGTGGGAGTGAAAAACTGTTTTTT
TRBV6-5	once	NA	TRBJ1-5	CASSYYIMGGNQPQHF	TGTGCCAGCAGTTACTATATCATGGGTGGCAATCAGCCCCAGCATTTT
TRBV14	NA	NA	TRBJ2-7	CASSQRWGHYYEQYF	TGTGCCAGCAGCCAAAGATGGGGGCATTACTACGAGCAGTACTTC
TRBV5-4	NA	TRBD2	TRBJ2-5	CASSLSAGGGGETQYF	TGTGCCAGCAGCTTGAGTGCGGGAGGGGGTGGAGAGACCCAGTACTTC
TRBV9	NA	NA	TRBJ1-3	CASSVDHRTSGNTIYF	TGTGCCAGCAGCGTAGATCACCGGACTTCTGGAAACACCATATATTTT
TRBV18	NA	TRBD1	TRBJ1-4	CASSLTSAGGQNEKLFF	TGTGCCAGCTCACTGACCTCGGCAGGGGGACAAAATGAAAAACTGTTTTTT
TRBV6-6	NA	NA	TRBJ1-5	CATMDQGSNQPQHF	TGTGCCACCATGGATCAAGGCAGCAATCAGCCCCAGCATTTT
TRBV27	NA	NA	TRBJ1-5	CASVRGNQPQHF	TGTGCCAGCGTGAGGGGGAATCAGCCCCAGCATTTT
TRBV3-1/TRBV3-2	NA	NA	TRBJ1-1	CASSQVADGTEAFF	TGTGCCAGCAGCCAAGTAGCGGATGGGACTGAAGCTTTCTTT
TRBV25-1	NA	NA	TRBJ1-1	CASSEYKGPNTEAFF	TGTGCCAGCAGTGAATATAAGGGTCCGAACACTGAAGCTTTCTTT
TRBV4-1	NA	TRBD1	TRBJ1-4	CASSPPDRGGEKLFF	TGCGCCAGCAGCCCACCGGACAGGGGAGGAGAAAAACTGTTTTTT
TRBV29-1	NA	NA	TRBJ1-1	CSVDVARKAFF	TGCAGCGTTGATGTCGCCAGGAAAGCTTTCTTT
TRBV13	NA	TRBD1	TRBJ1-1	CASSWGQGHTEAFF	TGTGCCAGCAGCTGGGGACAGGGTCACACTGAAGCTTTCTTT
TRBV30	NA	NA	TRBJ1-3	CAWSRLSGNTIYF	TGTGCCTGGAGTCGACTGTCTGGAAACACCATATATTTT
TRBV5-1	NA	TRBD2	TRBJ2-2	CASSFGLAGNTGELFF	TGCGCCAGCAGCTTCGGACTAGCGGGGAACACCGGGGAGCTGTTTTTT
TRBV5-4	NA	NA	TRBJ2-7	CASSPGTSSSYEQYF	TGTGCCAGCAGCCCGGGGACATCGAGTTCGTACGAGCAGTACTTC
TRBV12-1	NA	NA	TRBJ1-4	CASSTLGTLNVGRTHEKLFF	TGTGCCAGCAGCACCCTGGGGACACTCAACGTGGGGAGGACCCATGAAAAACTGTTTTTT
TRBV19	NA	NA	TRBJ1-4	CASSIPTASNEKLFF	TGTGCCAGTAGTATACCGACGGCTTCTAATGAAAAACTGTTTTTT
TRBV4-2	NA	TRBD2	TRBJ2-7	CASSQVQTSGSTAYEQYF	TGTGCCAGCAGCCAAGTGCAGACTAGCGGGAGTACAGCTTACGAGCAGTACTTC
TRBV6-5	NA	NA	TRBJ2-1	CASSYSNPSYNEQFF	TGTGCCAGCAGTTACTCGAACCCCTCCTACAATGAGCAGTTCTTC
TRBV5-1	NA	NA	TRBJ2-7	CASSYDTPYEQYF	TGCGCCAGCAGCTATGACACTCCCTACGAGCAGTACTTC
TRBV28	NA	NA	TRBJ1-1	CASSTAQGLSGEAFF	TGTGCCAGCAGTACTGCACAGGGTTTGAGTGGTGAAGCTTTCTTT
TRBV4-1	NA	NA	TRBJ1-2	CASSQGPYDGYTF	TGCGCCAGCAGCCAAGGTCCCTATGATGGCTACACCTTC
TRBV12-3/TRBV12-4	NA	TRBD1	TRBJ2-7	CASTSGQGYEQYF	TGTGCCAGCACCTCGGGACAGGGCTACGAGCAGTACTTC
TRBV11-3	NA	NA	TRBJ2-2	CASSLDVGAETGELFF	TGTGCCAGCAGCTTAGATGTGGGCGCGGAGACCGGGGAGCTGTTTTTT
TRBV4-1	NA	NA	TRBJ1-3	CASSQDPGGSWGNTIYF	TGCGCCAGCAGCCAAGACCCGGGGGGGTCATGGGGAAACACCATATATTTT
TRBV20-1	NA	NA	TRBJ1-2	CSAGEPYGYTF	TGCAGTGCCGGCGAGCCTTATGGCTACACCTTC